These 22 T cell receptor beta chains originate from one sample sequenced in a study of Ad26.COV2.S vaccination and SARS-CoV-2 variants. TCRdb's copy holds only in-frame clones and misses some; the assay was immunoSEQ multiplex PCR. The sample contains 350,000 to 500,000 clones, around 89% of which appear only once. The treatment: around 19 received Ad26.COV2.S at low or high dose, single or two shots; about 5 received placebo; per-sample allocation not given. Each sample was drawn 63 days after the first injection (of vaccine or placebo). Here the sequenced sample was peripheral blood, taken in a trial of Ad26.COV2.S vaccine versus placebo. The receptors were gathered from a person between 18 and 59 years old who received the Ad26.COV2.S COVID-19 vaccine or a placebo.

This chain links TRBV11-2 with TRBJ2-2; 7 bases fit TRBD1. Germline CDR1 reads SGHAT; CDR2 reads FQNNGV. Unmatched junction bases numbered 6, after V lost 5 bases and J lost 3 bases. The CDR3 consists of 15 residues. CDR3 sequence reads: CASSTDRDDTGELFF. The CDR3 DNA is TGTGCCAGCAGCACAGACAGGGACGACACCGGGGAGCTGTTTTTT.

This clone was seen only a few times. Other DNA sequences in the sample encode the same CDR3. This chain joins TRBV28 and TRBJ2-7; 10 bases match TRBD2. Losses at the gene ends were 6 bases for V and 1 base for J; bases not matched to a gene: 3. The CDR3 has 14 amino acids. Germline CDR1 reads MDHEN; CDR2 reads SYDVKM. The CDR3 sequence: CASRLAGGSYEQYF. CDR3 DNA sequence: TGTGCCAGCAGATTAGCGGGGGGATCCTACGAGCAGTACTTC.

The chain couples TRBV18 to TRBJ2-5, with a possible D match to TRBD1 (7 bases). CDR1 is KGHSH and CDR2 is LQKENI in the germline V gene. The CDR3 is 15 amino acids. The V gene lost 10 bases and the J gene lost 3 bases, with 21 bases spanning the gap. The CDR3 DNA sequence: TGTGCCACCCATTCCAGCCAGGGGGGTAAAGAGACCCAGTACTTC. This encodes CATHSSQGGKETQYF.

This sequence joins TRBV11-2 and TRBJ1-5; the D gene is possibly TRBD1 (6 bases). V lost 5 bases and J 7 bases, leaving 18 bases between the germline ends. The CDR3 has 15 amino acids. From germline, CDR1 is SGHAT and CDR2 FQNNGV. CDR3 protein: CASSRPTGRRQPQHF. The CDR3 region has the DNA TGTGCCAGCAGCCGGCCCACAGGGCGGAGACAGCCCCAGCATTTT.

V gene TRBV2 combines with J gene TRBJ2-7; 9 positions match TRBD2. CDR3 length: 15 amino acids. The ends lost 8 bases at V and 5 bases at J; junction bases unmatched: 13. Germline V gene data show CDR1 as SNHLY and CDR2 as FYNNEI. Written as DNA, the CDR3 is TGTGCCAGCGGAGCCGGGACTAGCCTAGTCCACGAGCAGTACTTC. It translates to CASGAGTSLVHEQYF.

The chain uses TRBV7-9 and TRBJ2-1, with D uncertain. The V gene lost 2 bases and the J gene lost 8 bases, with 10 bases spanning the gap. The CDR3 has 13 amino acids. Looked up from germline, CDR1 is SEHNR and CDR2 is FQNEAQ (reference sequence). CDR3 residues: CASSLRPGDEQFF. The CDR3 region has the DNA TGTGCCAGCAGCTTACGGCCTGGGGATGAGCAGTTCTTC.

V gene TRBV4-1 combines with J gene TRBJ1-1; 8 bases line up with TRBD1. Trimming removed 6 bases from V and 1 base from J; junction bases left unmatched: 4. The CDR3 runs 14 residues. Germline CDR1 is MGHRA and CDR2 is YSYEKL. The CDR3 DNA sequence: TGCGCCAGCAGGCCCGGACAGGGGAACACTGAAGCTTTCTTT. It translates to CASRPGQGNTEAFF.

The chain has TRBV7-5 and TRBJ2-7. TRBV7-5 is termed a pseudogene. CDR3 length: 12 residues. The chain's CDR3 is CVRSPPPCEQYF. CDR3 nucleotides: TGTGTCAGAAGTCCTCCGCCCTGCGAGCAGTACTTC.

The V and J genes are TRBV4-1 and TRBJ1-2, with D possibly being TRBD1 (5 bases). Per the germline V gene, CDR1 is MGHRA and CDR2 is YSYEKL. V lost 1 base, J lost 7 bases, and 16 bases lay in between. There are 15 residues in the CDR3. CDR3 amino acids: CASSQVFQARGGYTF. The CDR3, as DNA: TGCGCCAGCAGCCAAGTTTTTCAAGCAAGGGGTGGCTACACCTTC.

The chain uses TRBV9 and TRBJ2-5; D might be TRBD1 or TRBD2, each matching 5 bases. Germline V gene sequence: CDR1 SGDLS, CDR2 YYNGEE. Trimming pared 0 bases from V and 5 bases from J, leaving 17 bases between. CDR3 length equals 16 residues. The CDR3 region is CASSVAPGGGAETQYF. CDR3 nucleotide sequence: TGTGCCAGCAGCGTAGCCCCCGGTGGGGGTGCGGAGACCCAGTACTTC.

This sequence joins TRBV19 and TRBJ1-6; 7 bases match TRBD1. Germline CDR1 LNHDA, CDR2 SQIVND (reference sequence). V trimming: 10 bases; J trimming: 8 bases; junction bases outside the gene matches: 8. The CDR3 is made up of 13 amino acids. The CDR3 is CATQRQGDSPLHF. In nucleotides, the CDR3 is TGTGCCACTCAGAGACAGGGTGATTCACCCCTCCACTTT.

The chain carries TRBV5-4 and TRBJ1-6; D unresolved. V lost 0 bases and J lost 6, with 16 bases in between. CDR1 is SGHNT, CDR2 YYREEE, per germline (reference sequence). The CDR3 extends over 17 amino acids. In DNA, the CDR3 is TGTGCCAGCAGCTTGGGTAGGGAAGGCCCGCCTAATTCACCCCTCCACTTT. Its translation: CASSLGREGPPNSPLHF. Based on the CDR3 plus reference TRBV5-4 and TRBJ1-6, the full variable domain is ETGVTQSPTHLIKTRGQQVTLRCSSQSGHNTVSWYQQALGQGPQFIFQYYREEENGRGNFPPRFSGLQFPNYSSELNVNALELDDSALYLCASSLGREGPPNSPLHFGNGTRLTVT.

This clone came up a few times. The chain carries TRBV19 and TRBJ2-1, with D unclear. CDR3 length equals 13 residues. V lost 7 bases to trimming and J lost 10 bases, with 17 bases between them. Germline CDR1 reads LNHDA; CDR2 reads SQIVND (reference sequence). This chain's CDR3 is CASTYARGREQFF. In DNA, the CDR3 is TGTGCCAGTACATACGCACGCGGTAGGGAGCAGTTCTTC.

The V call is TRBV29-1, the J call TRBJ2-3; 9 bases line up with TRBD2. The V and J ends lost 8 bases and 2 bases, in that order; junction bases with no gene match: 11. There are 15 residues in the CDR3. Per the germline V gene, CDR1 is SQVTM and CDR2 is ANQGSEA. The CDR3 sequence is CSLQRASGATDTQYF. The CDR3 DNA reads TGCAGCCTCCAAAGGGCTAGCGGGGCCACAGATACGCAGTATTTT.

The chain has TRBV7-8 and TRBJ1-3; D not resolved. From germline, CDR1 is SGHVS and CDR2 FQNEAQ. The CDR3 is made up of 11 amino acids. Deletions cut 1 base from V and 8 bases from J, with 3 bases between. The CDR3, as DNA: TGTGCCAGCAGCTTAGGCCACACCATATATTTT. It codes for CASSLGHTIYF.

The V and J genes are TRBV28 and TRBJ2-1; 7 positions agree with TRBD2. Trimming at V came to 2 bases and at J to 7 bases, leaving 8 bases not matched to a gene. CDR3 length: 15 residues. Germline V gives CDR1 MDHEN, CDR2 SYDVKM. The CDR3 DNA follows: TGTGCCAGCAGTTTAATGGGTGGGGGAGGGAATGAGCAGTTCTTC. It yields the protein CASSLMGGGGNEQFF.

The V and J genes are TRBV11-2 and TRBJ2-7; D is possibly TRBD1 or TRBD2 (5 bases each). The CDR3 has 15 residues. Per germline, CDR1 SGHAT and CDR2 FQNNGV. The V and J ends lost 5 bases and 0 bases respectively, with 14 bases between them. CDR3 DNA: TGTGCCAGCAGCCCGGGGCACCATCACTCCTACGAGCAGTACTTC. Protein product: CASSPGHHHSYEQYF.

The chain employs TRBV19 and TRBJ1-5, with no clear D. CDR1 and CDR2 from the germline V gene are LNHDA and SQIVND (reference sequence). The CDR3 has 12 residues. V was trimmed by 3 bases and J by 5 bases, leaving 5 bases between them. This chain's CDR3 is CASSIPYQPQHF. The CDR3 DNA reads as TGTGCCAGTAGTATCCCGTATCAGCCCCAGCATTTT.

The J gene is TRBJ1-2, the V gene TRBV5-1; tentative D call: TRBD1 (5 bases). V gave up 0 bases and J gave up 3 bases, with 15 bases separating them. The CDR3 extends over 16 amino acids. Germline values: CDR1 SGHRS, CDR2 YFSETQ. As DNA, the CDR3 is TGCGCCAGCAGCTTGGCCGAGTCAGGGTCTTACTATGGCTACACCTTC. Protein: CASSLAESGSYYGYTF.

Here the CDR3 reads CSAGLLNEQFF. For the CDR3, the DNA is TGCAGCGCGGGACTTCTCAATGAGCAGTTCTTC. The chain carries TRBV29-1 and TRBJ2-1, with a possible D match to TRBD2 (6 bases). Germline CDR1 SQVTM, CDR2 ANQGSEA. This CDR3 has 11 amino acids. Trimming took off 7 bases at V and 6 bases at J, with 10 bases between the two ends.

This clone was seen just once. This CDR3 reads CASSLGALVAGRGDTQYF. CDR3 bases: TGTGCCAGCAGCTTAGGGGCGTTGGTAGCGGGGCGGGGAGATACGCAGTATTTT. This chain links TRBV11-2 with TRBJ2-3; 8 bases are shared with TRBD2. Losses at the gene ends were 1 base for V and 5 bases for J; bases not matched to a gene: 14. Germline V CDR1 and CDR2: SGHAT, FQNNGV. The CDR3 runs to 18 residues.

The genes are TRBV30 and TRBJ2-3; 14 nucleotides agree with TRBD2. The germline gives CDR1 GTSNPN, CDR2 SVGIG (reference sequence). This CDR3 has 16 amino acids. V lost 3 bases, J lost 2 bases, and 4 bases stayed unmatched. This CDR3 reads CAWRGLAGANTDTQYF. CDR3 nucleotides: TGTGCCTGGAGGGGACTAGCGGGGGCCAACACAGATACGCAGTATTTT.